What follows describes a single T cell receptor (beta chain). As yet, its antigen is unknown. This specimen belongs to a study of T-cell memory formation after mild COVID-19. 5'RACE primed from the constant segment yielded TCR alpha and TCR beta cDNA libraries bearing sample barcodes and UMIs. TCRdb reprocessed the 5' RACE reads with MiXCR, giving one entry per CDR3 protein. The sample has 450,000 to 700,000 distinct CDR3 sequences, more than 15% seen once. General study points: Shrinking CD4+ clones resided mostly in CM and EM, and CD8+ ones in EMRA. Unconfirmed was the SARS-CoV-2 specificity of second-wave clones that peaked on day 37.

Sample: PBMCs or a T cell subset sorted from them (not recorded which). The sequence derives from an adult woman who had mild COVID-19 (a few samples of this study predate the infection). Cell type and time point are not known.

The CDR3: CASSQEYSVGWPQHF. The CDR3 DNA reads as TGCGCCAGCAGCCAGGAGTATAGTGTCGGTTGGCCCCAGCATTTT. This chain joins TRBV4-1 and TRBJ1-5, with D unclear. Germline V gene sequence: CDR1 MGHRA, CDR2 YSYEKL. The CDR3 totals 15 residues. V was pared by 3 bases and J by 9 bases, with 18 bases between.